This note documents a single T cell receptor beta chain sequence. The PCR had 60 Vbeta and 13 Jbeta primers. Sequencing used immunoSEQ multiplex PCR; TCRdb keeps in-frame clones, though not all of them. The sample data list about 160,000 clones. The data were obtained in a study of cytomegalovirus exposure and HLA in healthy donors. The CDR3 extends over 16 amino acids. V shed 4 bases and J 0 bases; nucleotides not matched to a gene: 5. Per germline, CDR1 ENHRY and CDR2 SYGVKD. The gene calls are TRBV10-3 and TRBJ2-7, with 11 bases identical to TRBD1. Input material: PBMCs. The origin of this receptor is a woman aged 60 to 75 in good health and CMV-seronegative. This CDR3 is CAISVSGTGGSYEQYF. Here the CDR3 DNA reads TGTGCCATCAGTGTATCCGGGACAGGGGGCTCCTACGAGCAGTACTTC.